The source of this TCR beta chain is a study of cytomegalovirus exposure and HLA in healthy donors. Primers for the PCR totalled 60 Vbeta and 13 Jbeta. The repertoire was sequenced with immunoSEQ multiplex PCR; TCRdb's copy has only in-frame clones and lacks some. The sample consists of about 170,000 clones, around 80% of them appearing once. The CDR3 consists of 11 residues. Trimming pared 4 bases from V and 7 bases from J, leaving 8 bases between. Germline V CDR1 and CDR2: DFQATT, SNEGSKA (reference sequence). The receptor was isolated from a male donor in good health and CMV-seronegative. The V call is TRBV20-1, the J call TRBJ2-1, with D possibly TRBD2 on 5 matching bases. The sample was PBMCs. DNA for the CDR3: TGCAGTGCTACTAGCCTTAATGAGCAGTTCTTC. Translating gives CSATSLNEQFF.